The 7 T cell receptor beta chains below all came from one sample that was sequenced in a study of T cell changes during pregnancy in multiple sclerosis. The protocol was immunoSEQ multiplex PCR, while the TCRdb copy is restricted to in-frame clones and leaves out a portion. Here the sample spans 40,000 to 60,000 clones, over 90% being singletons. Sequencing was performed on peripheral blood, taken after pregnancy. These receptors originate from a female donor with multiple sclerosis, enrolled in a pregnancy study.

This chain links TRBV4-3 with TRBJ2-7; TRBD2 agrees at 7 bases. The V segment lost 0 bases and the J segment 0 bases; nucleotides outside the gene matches: 11. The CDR3 length is 18 residues. Germline V gene lookup returns CDR1 LGHNA and CDR2 YSLEER. The CDR3 DNA reads TGCGCCAGCAGCCAAGAGTACCCTCGGGGCGGGGGCTCCTACGAGCAGTACTTC. Translating it yields CASSQEYPRGGGSYEQYF.

The V gene is TRBV9, the J gene TRBJ1-1; 11 bases are a match to TRBD1. Germline CDR1 reads SGDLS; CDR2 reads YYNGEE. There are 14 residues in the CDR3. Trimming removed 4 bases from V and 5 bases from J; junction bases left unmatched: 4. The CDR3 sequence: CASSTRDRGTEAFF. The CDR3 region has the DNA TGTGCCAGCAGCACTCGGGACAGGGGGACTGAAGCTTTCTTT.

The chain employs TRBV7-3 and TRBJ1-1; D may be TRBD1 (5 bases). The V and J ends lost 6 bases and 1 base respectively, with 9 bases between them. Germline V gene sequence: CDR1 SGHTA, CDR2 FQGTGA. The CDR3 loop spans 13 amino acids. In DNA, the CDR3 is TGTGCCAGCAGTGCTCAGGGGAACACTGAAGCTTTCTTT. This gives the protein CASSAQGNTEAFF. The variable domain in full, with the rest retrieved from reference TRBV7-3 and TRBJ1-1, is GAGVSQTPSNKVTEKGKYVELRCDPISGHTALYWYRQSLGQGPEFLIYFQGTGAADDSGLPNDRFFAVRPEGSVSTLKIQRTERGDSAVYLCASSAQGNTEAFFGQGTRLTVV.

The chain combines TRBV4-3 with TRBJ1-3; 9 bases align to TRBD1. Per germline, CDR1 LGHNA and CDR2 YSLEER. V gave up 1 base and J gave up 4 bases; unmatched junction bases: 5. CDR3 length equals 16 residues. CDR3: CASSQAGGQGGNTIYF. DNA of the CDR3: TGCGCCAGCAGCCAAGCTGGGGGACAGGGAGGAAACACCATATATTTT.

The gene calls are TRBV15 and TRBJ1-3; D remains ambiguous. This CDR3 contains 13 residues. The V end was cut by 4 bases, the J end by 0 bases, with 4 bases between. Germline V lookup: CDR1 LNHNV, CDR2 YYDKDF (reference sequence). CDR3 in amino acids: CATSNGSGNTIYF. CDR3 nucleotide sequence: TGTGCCACCAGCAACGGCTCTGGAAACACCATATATTTT.

The chain joins TRBV4-3 to TRBJ1-2; 7 nucleotides match TRBD1. CDR3 length equals 15 residues. Germline V gene lookup returns CDR1 LGHNA and CDR2 YSLEER. V lost 1 base and J lost 4; bases outside the gene matches: 6. The CDR3 region is CASSQAQGLGYGYTF. CDR3 DNA: TGCGCCAGCAGCCAAGCACAGGGGCTTGGCTATGGCTACACCTTC.

This clone has a single count. This chain links TRBV6-4 with TRBJ1-4; TRBD1 might be the D (5 bases). The CDR3 sequence is 15 residues long. V lost 0 bases and J lost 3, with 8 bases in between. Germline V gene sequence: CDR1 MRHNA, CDR2 SNTAGT. The CDR3 region is CASSDSAGANEKLFF. The CDR3 DNA is TGTGCCAGCAGTGACTCCGCGGGGGCTAATGAAAAACTGTTTTTT.